The clone carrying this T cell receptor (beta chain) came up once. This record comes from a study of blood T cell repertoires in COVID-19. Study context: Samples taken during acute and convalescent COVID-19 were collected in the United States, Italy and Spain. PBMCs, B-cell-depleted T cells, or T cells were the source of the cDNA or gDNA that made up the material.

In the study's own analysis: Amplifying reference gene primers gave estimates of nucleated cell counts. Produced via immunoSEQ multiplex PCR; TCRdb's table is partial and in-frame only. That table is the source of V, J and clone size, and D and trimming were worked out from the DNA. The data contain about 90,000 clones, over 70% of them seen just once; the ten biggest clones take up approximately 23%. V shed 4 bases, J shed 5 bases, and the junction held 8 bases outside the gene matches. Looked up from germline, CDR1 is LGHNA and CDR2 is YSLEER. This CDR3 comprises 16 residues. The sequenced material came from peripheral blood. The clonotype originates from a man of 80 years or more with active or convalescent COVID-19. J is TRBJ2-1 and V is TRBV4-3; 10 nucleotides line up with TRBD1. CDR3 sequence (DNA): TGCGCCAGCAGCCGATCAAGGACAGGGGGGCACAATGAGCAGTTCTTC. Translated: CASSRSRTGGHNEQFF.